The 7 T cell receptor beta chains in this list originate from one sample, sequenced in a study of blood T cell repertoires in COVID-19. Using immunoSEQ multiplex PCR, the repertoire was profiled, and TCRdb retains in-frame clones only, with some absent. The sample comprises some 330,000 clones, 80% to 85% of which are singletons, and about 4.9% rests with the top ten. The sequencing input was PBMCs or T cells enriched from blood (not recorded which). These receptors were taken from a woman between 50 and 59 years old who had recovered from COVID-19.

The genes are TRBV5-1 and TRBJ1-5; D unclear. CDR1 SGHRS and CDR2 YFSETQ come from the germline V gene. V shed 0 bases and J shed 2 bases, with 6 bases lying between them. The CDR3 sequence is 14 residues long. The CDR3 loop reads CASSLAPGNQPQHF. CDR3 bases: TGCGCCAGCAGCTTGGCCCCGGGCAATCAGCCCCAGCATTTT.

The chain links TRBV10-3 to TRBJ2-2; 8 positions agree with TRBD2. The length of the CDR3 is 17 residues. V shed 2 bases and J 5 bases; nucleotides not matched to a gene: 10. CDR1 is ENHRY, CDR2 SYGVKD, per germline. The CDR3 nucleotides read TGTGCCATCAGTGAGGGGGGGCTAGCGGGTTGGACCGGGGAGCTGTTTTTT. Protein product: CAISEGGLAGWTGELFF.

The chain uses TRBV9 and TRBJ1-3; 12 nucleotides align to TRBD1. Germline CDR1 is SGDLS and CDR2 is YYNGEE. The ends lost 0 bases at V and 8 bases at J; junction bases unmatched: 6. The CDR3 spans 16 residues. This chain's CDR3 is CASSVGPGQGADTIYF. The CDR3 DNA sequence: TGTGCCAGCAGCGTAGGCCCGGGACAGGGGGCAGACACCATATATTTT.

The chain combines TRBV30 with TRBJ2-7; tentatively, D is TRBD1 or TRBD2 (5 bases each). Between the trimmed V and J ends, which lost 5 bases and 9 bases, there was a span of 14 bases. The V gene's germline CDR1 is GTSNPN and CDR2 SVGIG (reference sequence). CDR3 length equals 11 residues. CDR3 protein: CAWGGPSGQYF. The CDR3 DNA reads TGTGCCTGGGGGGGTCCGAGCGGGCAGTACTTC. Filled out from reference TRBV30 and TRBJ2-7, the complete variable domain reads SQTIHQWPATLVQPVGSPLSLECTVEGTSNPNLYWYRQAAGRGLQLLFYSVGIGQISSEVPQNLSASRPQDRQFILSSKKLLLSDSGFYLCAWGGPSGQYFGPGTRLTVT.

The chain recombines TRBV15 with TRBJ2-1; 8 bases agree with TRBD2. Germline values: CDR1 LNHNV, CDR2 YYDKDF (reference sequence). This CDR3 is 20 amino acids long. The V and J ends lost 4 bases and 4 bases, in that order; junction bases with no gene match: 21. The CDR3 protein is CATSIYPGLGDPGEYNEQFF. The CDR3 coding sequence is TGTGCCACCAGCATTTACCCGGGACTAGGTGACCCCGGGGAATACAATGAGCAGTTCTTC.

This chain joins TRBV11-2 and TRBJ1-1; D unresolved. Looked up from germline, CDR1 is SGHAT and CDR2 is FQNNGV. V was clipped by 1 base and J by 5 bases, with 8 bases between them. This CDR3 has 13 amino acids. This CDR3 is CASSLAPYTEAFF. The CDR3 region has the DNA TGTGCCAGCAGCTTAGCTCCGTATACTGAAGCTTTCTTT. The full variable domain, with the rest looked up from reference TRBV11-2 and TRBJ1-1, is EAGVAQSPRYKIIEKRQSVAFWCNPISGHATLYWYQQILGQGPKLLIQFQNNGVVDDSQLPKDRFSAERLKGVDSTLKIQPAKLEDSAVYLCASSLAPYTEAFFGQGTRLTVV.

This clone was detected only once. V gene TRBV11-2 combines with J gene TRBJ2-7, with a tentative D call TRBD2 (6 bases). V lost 5 bases to trimming and J lost 2 bases, with 10 bases between them. The CDR3 spans 13 residues. Per germline, CDR1 SGHAT and CDR2 FQNNGV. CDR3 protein: CASSIGTPYEQYF. Written as DNA, the CDR3 is TGTGCCAGCAGCATCGGGACTCCCTACGAGCAGTACTTC. The full variable domain, in which reference TRBV11-2 and TRBJ2-7 provide the parts outside the CDR3, is EAGVAQSPRYKIIEKRQSVAFWCNPISGHATLYWYQQILGQGPKLLIQFQNNGVVDDSQLPKDRFSAERLKGVDSTLKIQPAKLEDSAVYLCASSIGTPYEQYFGPGTRLTVT.